A selection of T cell receptor beta chains follows, all from one sample in a study of cytomegalovirus exposure and HLA in healthy donors. Clones were read by immunoSEQ multiplex PCR, and TCRdb kept only the in-frame ones, dropping some. The data show under 100,000 clones, around 96% seen once. Source material: PBMCs. These receptors all come from a woman younger than 30 in good health and CMV-seronegative. Each CDR3 is given with its conserved first and last residue. Each record gives: V gene, J gene, CDR3 protein.

TRBV2,TRBJ1-2,CASSQTGGGYGYTF
TRBV10-3,TRBJ2-7,CAISEREPILGQYF
TRBV5-1,TRBJ1-1,CASSPGQGFLTEAFF
TRBV5-1,TRBJ1-5,CASSLRVLNNQPQHF
TRBV18,TRBJ2-3,CASSPILLTDTQYF
TRBV4-1,TRBJ2-7,CASGLSPVAGTYEQYF
TRBV5-1,TRBJ1-3,CASSSLTGDSGNTIYF
TRBV19,TRBJ2-1,CASSDWTLGDEQFF
TRBV6-5,TRBJ1-2,CASSWTAPQGGYTF
TRBV5-1,TRBJ2-1,CASSFTTQGGVNEQFF
TRBV19,TRBJ2-1,CASSGIWAQPIF
TRBV29-1,TRBJ1-1,CSVTVLNTEAFF
TRBV14,TRBJ2-3,CASSQDLGLGDTQYF
TRBV6-5,TRBJ2-1,CASSYGTSPLNEQFF
TRBV2,TRBJ2-3,CASSSELTQYF
TRBV5-4,TRBJ2-4,CASSLGQGVAIQYF